The rows below give T cell receptor beta chains drawn from one sample of a study of preoperative IRX-2 immunotherapy in early breast cancer. TCRdb keeps only in-frame clones here, not all; method: immunoSEQ multiplex PCR. The sample yields 40,000 to 45,000 clones, roughly 80% seen once. The sequencing here drew on tumor tissue, taken after IRX-2 immunotherapy. These receptors all come from a human donor with breast cancer. The CDR3 runs from the conserved cysteine through the conserved F or W. A D gene is named only where the DNA matches it firmly. A row's size may be missing; if present it is once, few, many or a size class.

TRBV5-1	TRBJ2-1	once	TRBD2	CASSLAGTSGAREQFF	TGCGCCAGCAGCTTGGCTGGGACTAGCGGGGCTCGGGAGCAGTTCTTC
TRBV6-7	TRBJ2-1	NA	TRBD2	CASRRASGGLVTYNEQFF	TGTGCCAGCAGACGGGCTAGCGGGGGTTTAGTTACATACAATGAGCAGTTCTTC
TRBV7-2	TRBJ2-7	once	TRBD2	CASSTGGAGEQYF	TGTGCCAGCAGCACCGGGGGGGCCGGCGAGCAGTACTTC
TRBV7-1	TRBJ2-3	NA	TRBD1	CASSQVMGQGADTQYF	TGTGCCAGCAGCCAAGTTATGGGACAGGGCGCAGATACGCAGTATTTT
TRBV18	TRBJ2-7	NA	NA	CASSPSGDVYEQYF	TGTGCCAGCTCACCATCGGGCGACGTCTACGAGCAGTACTTC
TRBV5-1	TRBJ2-2	NA	NA	CASSPRSGTGELFF	TGCGCCAGCAGCCCCCGGTCGGGCACCGGGGAGCTGTTTTTT
TRBV7-1	TRBJ2-3	once	NA	CASSLSSARTDTQYF	TGTGCCAGCAGCTTAAGTAGCGCCCGCACAGATACGCAGTATTTT
TRBV5-1	TRBJ2-1	NA	NA	CASSLESRNNEQFF	TGCGCCAGCAGCTTGGAGTCCCGTAACAATGAGCAGTTCTTC
TRBV5-1	TRBJ2-3	NA	TRBD1	CASSSRQGERRGTDTQYF	TGCGCCAGCAGCTCAAGACAGGGTGAAAGGCGGGGCACAGATACGCAGTATTTT
TRBV29-1	TRBJ2-7	NA	TRBD1	CSVAGGQGGSYEQYF	TGCAGCGTCGCGGGCGGACAGGGGGGGTCCTACGAGCAGTACTTC
TRBV6-8	TRBJ2-1	NA	TRBD2	CASRYSGLAGPKVDNEQFF	TGTGCCAGCAGATATTCGGGACTAGCGGGGCCGAAGGTCGACAATGAGCAGTTCTTC
TRBV28	TRBJ2-2	NA	NA	CASGWTDTGELFF	TGTGCCAGCGGATGGACAGACACCGGGGAGCTGTTTTTT
TRBV23-1	TRBJ2-7	NA	NA	CASSFLEAWEQYF	TGCGCCAGCAGCTTTTTGGAGGCCTGGGAGCAGTACTTC
TRBV12-5	TRBJ2-7	NA	TRBD1	CATSDRVAYEQYF	TGTGCCACCTCGGACAGGGTCGCCTACGAGCAGTACTTC
TRBV6-8	TRBJ1-2	NA	TRBD1	CASTQGVYGYTF	TGTGCCAGCACACAGGGGGTCTATGGCTACACCTTC
TRBV11-3	TRBJ1-1	NA	NA	CASSLGGSVGTEAFF	TGTGCCAGCAGCTTAGGGGGCAGCGTGGGCACTGAAGCTTTCTTT
TRBV5-1	TRBJ2-7	NA	NA	CASSRAGPRSEQYF	TGCGCCAGCAGCCGGGCGGGGCCCCGCTCCGAGCAGTACTTC
TRBV6-8	TRBJ1-3	NA	NA	CASSYSGGSGNTIYF	TGTGCCAGCAGTTACTCAGGAGGGTCTGGAAACACCATATATTTT
TRBV6-8	TRBJ2-2	NA	NA	CASRESAGELFF	TGTGCCAGCCGGGAATCGGCCGGGGAGCTGTTTTTT
TRBV1	TRBJ2-1	NA	NA	CTSSYLSGTYNEQFF	TGCACCAGCTCCTACCTTAGCGGGACCTACAATGAGCAGTTCTTC
TRBV19	TRBJ2-1	NA	NA	CASSGGRNLDEQFF	TGTGCCAGTAGTGGGGGACGGAACCTGGATGAGCAGTTCTTC
TRBV18	TRBJ2-7	NA	TRBD1	CASSREDRESEQYF	TGTGCCAGCTCACGGGAGGACAGGGAGAGCGAGCAGTACTTC
TRBV19	TRBJ2-6	NA	NA	CASSSPEANVLTF	TGTGCCAGTAGTTCCCCGGAGGCCAACGTCCTGACTTTC
TRBV10-2	TRBJ1-4	NA	NA	CASSDISWEGVVEKLFF	TGCGCCAGCAGTGACATCTCGTGGGAGGGAGTGGTTGAAAAACTGTTTTTT
TRBV12-5	TRBJ1-3	NA	TRBD1	CASNPGTGEKNTIYF	TGTGCCAGCAATCCTGGGACAGGGGAGAAAAACACCATATATTTT
TRBV10-1	TRBJ1-1	NA	NA	CASSGGYGNTEAFF	TGCGCCAGCAGTGGGGGGTACGGGAACACTGAAGCTTTCTTT
TRBV6-8	TRBJ1-5	NA	TRBD1	CASSSRIRQGVGNQPQHF	TGTGCCAGCAGTTCCAGGATCCGACAGGGGGTCGGCAATCAGCCCCAGCATTTT
TRBV6-8	TRBJ2-5	NA	NA	CASSSNRDSQETQYF	TGTGCCAGCAGTTCAAACCGGGACTCTCAAGAGACCCAGTACTTC
TRBV7-1	TRBJ1-2	NA	NA	CASSLAGSYGYTF	TGTGCCAGCAGCTTAGCCGGATCCTATGGCTACACCTTC
TRBV28	TRBJ1-1	NA	NA	CASSSAWNTEAFF	TGTGCCAGCAGCTCGGCGTGGAACACTGAAGCTTTCTTT
TRBV29-1	TRBJ2-5	few	NA	CSVEDGVWQETQYF	TGCAGCGTTGAAGACGGTGTTTGGCAAGAGACCCAGTACTTC
TRBV11-3	TRBJ1-4	medium-sized	NA	CASSLEGRQTNEKLFF	TGTGCCAGCAGCTTAGAGGGGCGCCAAACTAATGAAAAACTGTTTTTT
TRBV5-1	TRBJ2-1	once	NA	CASSREMSSYNEQFF	TGCGCCAGCAGTAGGGAGATGAGCTCCTACAATGAGCAGTTCTTC
TRBV7-2	TRBJ1-1	NA	TRBD1	CASSVDRVTEAFF	TGTGCCAGCAGCGTGGACAGGGTCACTGAAGCTTTCTTT
TRBV6-8	TRBJ2-7	few	NA	CASSVWGTYEQYF	TGTGCCAGCAGTGTGTGGGGAACCTACGAGCAGTACTTC
TRBV19	TRBJ2-7	NA	NA	CASANRPTGPYEQYF	TGTGCCAGTGCCAACCGTCCCACAGGGCCCTACGAGCAGTACTTC
TRBV19	TRBJ2-7	NA	TRBD1	CASRTGGSSYEQYF	TGTGCCAGTAGGACAGGGGGAAGCTCCTACGAGCAGTACTTC
TRBV18	TRBJ2-1	NA	NA	CASLQWGDNEQFF	TGTGCCAGCTTGCAATGGGGGGACAATGAGCAGTTCTTC
TRBV28	TRBJ2-7	NA	TRBD1	CASSPQGNARYEQYF	TGTGCCAGCAGCCCACAGGGGAACGCTCGCTACGAGCAGTACTTC
TRBV30	TRBJ1-2	NA	NA	CAWSVRLGNYGYTF	TGTGCCTGGAGTGTCCGGCTAGGGAACTATGGCTACACCTTC
TRBV23-1	TRBJ2-5	NA	NA	CASSLDVQETQYF	TGCGCCAGCAGCTTGGACGTCCAAGAGACCCAGTACTTC
TRBV30	TRBJ1-5	few	NA	CAWSLDINQPQHF	TGTGCCTGGAGTCTGGACATCAATCAGCCCCAGCATTTT
TRBV9	TRBJ1-3	NA	NA	CASSVAAFSGNTMYF	TGTGCCAGCAGCGTAGCGGCCTTCTCTGGAAACACCATGTATTTT
TRBV11-3	TRBJ2-1	NA	NA	CASSSWHSYNEQFF	TGTGCCAGCAGCTCCTGGCACTCCTACAATGAGCAGTTCTTC
TRBV6-8	TRBJ2-5	NA	TRBD2	CASLAGELAGWGETQYF	TGTGCCAGCCTTGCAGGGGAACTAGCGGGGTGGGGAGAGACCCAGTACTTC
TRBV9	TRBJ1-2	NA	NA	CASSFLSYGYTF	TGTGCCAGCAGCTTCTTAAGCTATGGCTACACCTTC